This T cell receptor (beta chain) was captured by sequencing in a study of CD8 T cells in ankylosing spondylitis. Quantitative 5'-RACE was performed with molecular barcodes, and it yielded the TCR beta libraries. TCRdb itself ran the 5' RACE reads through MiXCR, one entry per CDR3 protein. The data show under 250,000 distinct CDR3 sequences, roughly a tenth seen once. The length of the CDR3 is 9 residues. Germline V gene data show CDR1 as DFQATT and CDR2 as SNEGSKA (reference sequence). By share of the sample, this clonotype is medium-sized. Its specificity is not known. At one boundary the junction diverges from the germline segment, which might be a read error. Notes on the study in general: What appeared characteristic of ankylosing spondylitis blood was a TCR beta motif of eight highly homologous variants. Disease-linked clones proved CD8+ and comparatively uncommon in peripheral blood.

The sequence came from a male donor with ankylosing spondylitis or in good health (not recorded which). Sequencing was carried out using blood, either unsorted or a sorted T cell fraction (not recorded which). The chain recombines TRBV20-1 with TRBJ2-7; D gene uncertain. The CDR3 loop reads CSARAVPSF. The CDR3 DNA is TGCAGTGCTAGAGCCGTTCCCTCGTTC.